This T cell receptor (beta chain) was recovered during a study of cytomegalovirus exposure and HLA in healthy donors. Study-level results: TCR beta sequences reportedly predicted most subjects' HLA-A and HLA-B alleles accurately.

Germline loops: CDR1 SGDLS, CDR2 YYNGEE. This CDR3 has 15 amino acids. J was trimmed by 0 bases and V by 2 bases; bases with no gene match: 1. Healthy bone marrow donors made up the donors. Donors sampled were nominally healthy, though unrecorded immune exposures were likely. PCR primers comprised 60 Vbeta and 13 Jbeta primers. Assay: immunoSEQ multiplex PCR; the TCRdb copy retains only in-frame clones and omits some. This table holds approximately 200,000 clones, 84% found once. On this clone itself: The antigen remains undetermined. At the DNA level, this CDR3 is encoded by other sequences in the same sample as well.

This rearrangement joins TRBV9 to TRBJ1-3; TRBD1 matches 8 bases. This TCR derives from a boy younger than 18 in good health and CMV-seronegative. The sequenced sample consisted of PBMCs. CDR3 bases: TGTGCCAGCAGCGTCACAGGGGGCTCTGGAAACACCATATATTTT. The encoded protein is CASSVTGGSGNTIYF.